These 14 T cell receptor beta chains share one sample of origin, sequenced in a study of blood T cell repertoires in COVID-19 (dated by TCRdb to about 2020). Libraries were constructed by the immunoSEQ multiplex PCR assay. Entries here come from immuneACCESS through TCRdb and include only in-frame sequences with V and J called. Some clones fail to appear in such tables; in the studies checked, an unresolved V gene covers under half of the shortfall, and the cause of the remainder is unknown. A total of 55,000 to 75,000 clones appear in this sample, around 86% of them only once. The top ten constitute more than 7.5% of the sample. The sequenced material came from peripheral blood. These receptors were taken from a man aged 50-60 years with active COVID-19.

The chain combines TRBV28 with TRBJ1-1; D ambiguous. The CDR3 runs to 13 residues. Trimming left V 6 bases short and J 7 bases short, with 15 bases between. Germline CDR1 is MDHEN and CDR2 is SYDVKM. CDR3 in DNA: TGTGCCAGCAGCCAACAGCTAATACTTGAAGCTTTCTTT. It codes for CASSQQLILEAFF.

The rearrangement joins TRBV5-8 to TRBJ1-2; TRBD1 agrees at 8 bases. Trimming removed 4 bases from V and 4 bases from J; junction bases left unmatched: 6. The CDR3 loop spans 14 amino acids. The germline V gene has CDR1 SGHTS and CDR2 YDEGEE. In DNA form, the CDR3 reads TGTGCCAGCAGCCTACGGACAGGGCTCTATGGCTACACCTTC. It encodes CASSLRTGLYGYTF.

V and J are TRBV7-2 and TRBJ2-1, with D perhaps TRBD2 (5 bases). Trimming removed 1 base at V and 9 bases at J, with 19 bases between. CDR3 length: 16 residues. Germline V CDR1 and CDR2: SGHTA, FQGNSA. CDR3 bases: TGTGCCAGCAGCTTAGTAGCGCCAAGTTTGAAGGGTGAGCAGTTCTTC. Protein sequence: CASSLVAPSLKGEQFF.

This clone has a handful of counts. V is TRBV28 and J is TRBJ1-1; 8 bases line up with TRBD1. Germline V gene data show CDR1 as MDHEN and CDR2 as SYDVKM. V dropped 2 bases and J dropped 4; count of bases not matched to a gene: 6. CDR3 length equals 15 residues. CDR3 bases: TGTGCCAGCAGTTTACTCAGGGGGCGAGGCACTGAAGCTTTCTTT. This translates into CASSLLRGRGTEAFF.

This clone was seen only a few times. V is TRBV6-5 and J is TRBJ2-1; 9 nucleotides agree with TRBD1. The germline gives CDR1 MNHEY, CDR2 SVGAGI. Trimming at V came to 2 bases and at J to 7 bases, leaving 9 bases not matched to a gene. The CDR3 length is 16 residues. CDR3 sequence reads: CASSYEPGQGKNEQFF. The CDR3 nucleotides are TGTGCCAGCAGTTACGAACCGGGACAGGGAAAAAATGAGCAGTTCTTC.

The V gene is TRBV9, the J gene TRBJ2-7; the match to TRBD2 covers 7 bases. The length of the CDR3 is 14 residues. J was trimmed by 3 bases and V by 0 bases; bases with no gene match: 3. Germline values: CDR1 SGDLS, CDR2 YYNGEE. The CDR3 protein is CASSVVGGSYEQYF. The CDR3 bases are TGTGCCAGCAGCGTAGTTGGCGGGAGCTACGAGCAGTACTTC. The full variable domain, in which reference TRBV9 and TRBJ2-7 provide the parts outside the CDR3, is DSGVTQTPKHLITATGQRVTLRCSPRSGDLSVYWYQQSLDQGLQFLIQYYNGEERAKGNILERFSAQQFPDLHSELNLSSLELGDSALYFCASSVVGGSYEQYFGPGTRLTVT.

The chain links TRBV2 to TRBJ2-7, with TRBD2 as a possible D gene (7 bases). Germline loops: CDR1 SNHLY, CDR2 FYNNEI. Trimming took off 11 bases at V and 4 bases at J, with 21 bases between the two ends. This CDR3 region has 14 residues. The CDR3 nucleotides are TGTGCCTCCCAGCCTGGGGGGGCCCGTTACGAGCAGTACTTC. Protein sequence: CASQPGGARYEQYF. Full variable domain (remainder filled in from reference TRBV2 and TRBJ2-7): EPEVTQTPSHQVTQMGQEVILRCVPISNHLYFYWYRQILGQKVEFLVSFYNNEISEKSEIFDDQFSVERPDGSNFTLKIRSTKLEDSAMYFCASQPGGARYEQYFGPGTRLTVT.

The chain uses TRBV3-1 (or the pseudogene TRBV3-2) and TRBJ2-7; a weak D match, TRBD2 (6 bases). The germline V gene encodes CDR1 LGHDT and CDR2 YNNKEL (reference sequence). The V gene lost 4 bases and the J gene lost 4 bases, with 11 bases spanning the gap. This CDR3 comprises 13 residues. The CDR3 coding sequence is TGTGCCAGCAGCCCCCCTGGGAGGTACGAGCAGTACTTC. Amino acids: CASSPPGRYEQYF.

V and J are TRBV7-2 and TRBJ2-3; 9 nucleotides align to TRBD2. V lost 9 bases, J lost 0 bases, and 13 bases stayed unmatched. From germline, CDR1 is SGHTA and CDR2 FQGNSA. The CDR3 contains 17 residues. The CDR3 region has the DNA TGTGCCAGAGGACTAGCGCGGTCCCGGGGTAGCACAGATACGCAGTATTTT. This sequence encodes CARGLARSRGSTDTQYF.

The chain joins TRBV5-1 to TRBJ2-6, with 10 bases matching TRBD1. Trimming removed 4 bases from V and 6 bases from J; junction bases left unmatched: 10. Germline V CDR1 and CDR2: SGHRS, YFSETQ. The CDR3 has 17 amino acids. The CDR3 bases are TGCGCCAGCAGCCAGGGACAGGGGAACCTCGCGGCCAACGTCCTGACTTTC. This gives the protein CASSQGQGNLAANVLTF.

This sequence joins TRBV7-9 and TRBJ2-1, with unresolved D. V dropped 2 bases and J dropped 3 bases, with 5 bases sitting between them. CDR3 size: 13 residues. Germline loops: CDR1 SEHNR, CDR2 FQNEAQ (reference sequence). CDR3 sequence reads: CASSLNFYNEQFF. Written as DNA, the CDR3 is TGTGCCAGCAGCTTAAACTTCTACAATGAGCAGTTCTTC.

This chain links TRBV2 with TRBJ2-7, with 7 bases matching TRBD1. Germline V gene sequence: CDR1 SNHLY, CDR2 FYNNEI. CDR3 length equals 14 residues. J was trimmed by 5 bases and V by 6 bases; bases with no gene match: 10. The CDR3 nucleotides are TGTGCCAGCAGACAGGGACAGAGCACGAACGAGCAGTACTTC. It translates to CASRQGQSTNEQYF.

The chain uses TRBV19 and TRBJ2-5; the match to TRBD1 covers 7 bases. V dropped 8 bases and J dropped 4; count of bases not matched to a gene: 4. The CDR3 extends over 12 amino acids. Germline loops: CDR1 LNHDA, CDR2 SQIVND (reference sequence). This CDR3 is CASGPGGETQYF. Here the CDR3 DNA reads TGTGCCAGTGGTCCAGGGGGAGAGACCCAGTACTTC. The whole variable domain, filled in from reference TRBV19 and TRBJ2-5, reads DGGITQSPKYLFRKEGQNVTLSCEQNLNHDAMYWYRQDPGQGLRLIYYSQIVNDFQKGDIAEGYSVSREKKESFPLTVTSAQKNPTAFYLCASGPGGETQYFGPGTRLLVL.

The gene calls are TRBV30 and TRBJ1-2; a possible D gene is TRBD1 (5 bases). V lost 2 bases, J lost 4 bases, and 14 bases lay in between. This CDR3 is built from 14 residues. Germline lookup yields CDR1 GTSNPN and CDR2 SVGIG (reference sequence). CDR3 protein: CAWSSGGVTYGYTF. For the CDR3, the DNA is TGTGCCTGGAGTAGCGGGGGTGTTACCTATGGCTACACCTTC. Looking up the rest from reference TRBV30 and TRBJ1-2 gives the full variable domain: SQTIHQWPATLVQPVGSPLSLECTVEGTSNPNLYWYRQAAGRGLQLLFYSVGIGQISSEVPQNLSASRPQDRQFILSSKKLLLSDSGFYLCAWSSGGVTYGYTFGSGTRLTVV.